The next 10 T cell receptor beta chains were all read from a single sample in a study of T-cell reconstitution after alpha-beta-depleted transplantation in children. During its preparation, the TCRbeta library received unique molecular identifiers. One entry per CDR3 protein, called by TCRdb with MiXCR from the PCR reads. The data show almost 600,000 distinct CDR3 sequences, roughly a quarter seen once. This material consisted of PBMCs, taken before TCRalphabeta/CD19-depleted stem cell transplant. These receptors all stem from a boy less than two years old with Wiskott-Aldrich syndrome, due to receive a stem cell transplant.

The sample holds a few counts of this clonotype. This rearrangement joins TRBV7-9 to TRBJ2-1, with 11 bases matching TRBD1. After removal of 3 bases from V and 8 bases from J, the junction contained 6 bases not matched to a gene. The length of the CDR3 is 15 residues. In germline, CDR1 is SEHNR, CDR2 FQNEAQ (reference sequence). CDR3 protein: CASSFRDRGVDEQFF. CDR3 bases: TGTGCCAGCAGCTTCCGGGACAGGGGGGTCGATGAGCAGTTCTTC. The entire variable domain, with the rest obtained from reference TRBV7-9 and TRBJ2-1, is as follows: DTGVSQNPRHKITKRGQNVTFRCDPISEHNRLYWYRQTLGQGPEFLTYFQNEAQLEKSRLLSDRFSAERPKGSFSTLEIQRTEQGDSAMYLCASSFRDRGVDEQFFGPGTRLTVL.

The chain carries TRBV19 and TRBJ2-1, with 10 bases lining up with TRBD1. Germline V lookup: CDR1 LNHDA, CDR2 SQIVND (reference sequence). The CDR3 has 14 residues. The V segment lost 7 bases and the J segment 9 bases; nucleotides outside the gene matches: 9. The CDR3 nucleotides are TGTGCCAGTACACCGGGACAGGGGATTGCTGAGCAGTTCTTC. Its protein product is CASTPGQGIAEQFF.

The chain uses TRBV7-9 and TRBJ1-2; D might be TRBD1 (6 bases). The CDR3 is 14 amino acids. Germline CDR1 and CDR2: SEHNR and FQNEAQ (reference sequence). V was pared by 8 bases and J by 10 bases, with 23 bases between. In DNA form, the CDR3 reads TGTGCCAGCGGAGGGGGGGGGCAGGGAGGATCCTACACCTTC. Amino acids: CASGGGGQGGSYTF. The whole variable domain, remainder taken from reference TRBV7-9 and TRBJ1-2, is DTGVSQNPRHKITKRGQNVTFRCDPISEHNRLYWYRQTLGQGPEFLTYFQNEAQLEKSRLLSDRFSAERPKGSFSTLEIQRTEQGDSAMYLCASGGGGQGGSYTFGSGTRLTVV.

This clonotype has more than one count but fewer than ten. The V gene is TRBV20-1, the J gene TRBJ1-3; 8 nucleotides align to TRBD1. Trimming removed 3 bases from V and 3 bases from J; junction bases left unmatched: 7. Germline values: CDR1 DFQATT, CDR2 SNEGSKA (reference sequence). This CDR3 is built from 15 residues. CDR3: CSARLRGQSGNTIYF. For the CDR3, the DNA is TGCAGTGCTAGGCTCAGGGGGCAAAGTGGAAACACCATATATTTT.

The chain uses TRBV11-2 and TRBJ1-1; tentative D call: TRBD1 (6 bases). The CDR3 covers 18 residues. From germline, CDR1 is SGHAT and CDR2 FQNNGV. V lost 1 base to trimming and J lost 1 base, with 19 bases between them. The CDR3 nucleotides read TGTGCCAGCAGCTTAGTATCCGGGGGCGGGTATAAGAACACTGAAGCTTTCTTT. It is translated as CASSLVSGGGYKNTEAFF.

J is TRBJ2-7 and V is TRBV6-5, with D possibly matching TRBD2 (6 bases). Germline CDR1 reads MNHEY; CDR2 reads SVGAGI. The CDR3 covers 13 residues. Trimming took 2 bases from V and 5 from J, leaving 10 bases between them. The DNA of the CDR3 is TGTGCCAGCAGTTACGGGCTAGCGAACGAGCAGTACTTC. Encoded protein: CASSYGLANEQYF.

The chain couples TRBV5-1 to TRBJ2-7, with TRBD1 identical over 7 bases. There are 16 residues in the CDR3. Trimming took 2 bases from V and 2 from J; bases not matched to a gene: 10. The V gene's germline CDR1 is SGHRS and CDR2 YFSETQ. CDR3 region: CASSFTGALPTYEQYF. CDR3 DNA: TGCGCCAGCAGCTTCACAGGGGCCCTCCCGACCTACGAGCAGTACTTC.

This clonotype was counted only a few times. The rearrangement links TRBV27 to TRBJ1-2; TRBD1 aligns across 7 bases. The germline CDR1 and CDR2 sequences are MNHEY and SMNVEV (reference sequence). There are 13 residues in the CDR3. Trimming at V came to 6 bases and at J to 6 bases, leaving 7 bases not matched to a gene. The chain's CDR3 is CASRPTGANGYTF. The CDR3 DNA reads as TGTGCCAGCAGACCTACAGGGGCGAATGGCTACACCTTC.

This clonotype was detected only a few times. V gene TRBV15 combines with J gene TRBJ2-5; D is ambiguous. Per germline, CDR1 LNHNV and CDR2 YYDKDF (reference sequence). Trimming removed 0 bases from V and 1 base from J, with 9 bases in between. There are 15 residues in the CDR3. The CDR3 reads CATSRDPTAQETQYF. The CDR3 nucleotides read TGTGCCACCAGCAGAGATCCGACCGCCCAAGAGACCCAGTACTTC. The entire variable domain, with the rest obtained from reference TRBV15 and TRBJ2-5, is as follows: DAMVIQNPRYQVTQFGKPVTLSCSQTLNHNVMYWYQQKSSQAPKLLFHYYDKDFNNEADTPDNFQSRRPNTSFCFLDIRSPGLGDTAMYLCATSRDPTAQETQYFGPGTRLLVL.

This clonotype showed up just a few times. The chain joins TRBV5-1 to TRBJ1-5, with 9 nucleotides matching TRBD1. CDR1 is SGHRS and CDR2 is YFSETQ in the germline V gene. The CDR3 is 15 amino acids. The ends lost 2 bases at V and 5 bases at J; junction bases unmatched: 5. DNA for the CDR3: TGCGCCAGCAGCTTACAGGGGGCGAAGGATCAGCCCCAGCATTTT. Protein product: CASSLQGAKDQPQHF.